This T cell receptor beta chain is from a study of blood T cell repertoires in COVID-19. With 1 base removed from V and 4 bases from J, the gap between germline ends came to 12 bases. The CDR3 has 15 amino acids. CDR1 SGHDT and CDR2 YYEEEE come from the germline V gene. Here immunoSEQ multiplex PCR was the method, and the copy in TCRdb shows in-frame clones only, minus some. The profile shows 260,000 or so clones, approximately 88% of them singletons. This chain links TRBV5-6 with TRBJ1-5, with D possibly being TRBD1 (6 bases). Sequenced: PBMCs or T cells enriched from blood (not recorded which). The TCR originated in a woman between 35 and 50 years old with acute COVID-19. CDR3 nucleotide sequence: TGTGCCAGCAGCTTGTATGACAGGAGAAATCAGCCCCAGCATTTT. The encoded protein is CASSLYDRRNQPQHF. Drawing the rest from reference TRBV5-6 and TRBJ1-5, the complete variable domain is DAGVTQSPTHLIKTRGQQVTLRCSPKSGHDTVSWYQQALGQGPQFIFQYYEEEERQRGNFPDRFSGHQFPNYSSELNVNALLLGDSALYLCASSLYDRRNQPQHFGDGTRLSIL.